The TCR beta chain described here comes from a study of CD8+ T cells in alopecia areata. Study background: Treated individuals took tofacitinib by mouth, 5 to 10 mg twice daily. The study, taken as a whole, reports: While tofacitinib was given, many expanded lesional clones persisted in scalp and blood. Sequence data from scalp samples additionally include resident alphabeta T cells of normal skin.

About this clone itself: Its antigen remains unknown.

TCR sequencing used cDNA made by reverse transcription of extracted RNA. The table came from immunoSEQ multiplex PCR; TCRdb's copy has only in-frame clones and leaves some out. The table includes some 190,000 clones, roughly 60% detected once. Treatment denoted: oral pan-JAK inhibitor, 5-10 mg twice daily. This CDR3 has 12 amino acids. The V end lost 1 base, the J end lost 8 bases, and 9 bases lay between the germline ends. Germline V lookup: CDR1 SGHRS, CDR2 YFSETQ. This clonotype was obtained from a human donor with alopecia areata. This sample comprised CD4+ T cells sorted from blood, obtained around week 50, from a patient treated with tofacitinib. The chain has TRBV5-1 and TRBJ1-1; D possibly corresponds to TRBD1 (5 bases). The chain's CDR3 is CASSLPGTEAFF. In nucleotides, the CDR3 is TGCGCCAGCAGCTTGCCCGGGACCGAAGCTTTCTTT.